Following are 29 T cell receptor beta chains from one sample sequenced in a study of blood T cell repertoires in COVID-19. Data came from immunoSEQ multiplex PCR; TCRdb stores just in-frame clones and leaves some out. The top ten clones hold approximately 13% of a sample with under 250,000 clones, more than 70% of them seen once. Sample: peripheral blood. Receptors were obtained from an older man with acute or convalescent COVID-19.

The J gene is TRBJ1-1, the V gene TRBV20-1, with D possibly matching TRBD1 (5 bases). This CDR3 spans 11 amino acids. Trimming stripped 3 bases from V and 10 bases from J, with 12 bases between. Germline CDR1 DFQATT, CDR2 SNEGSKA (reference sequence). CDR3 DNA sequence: TGCAGTGCTAGTCGCGGGACCCCAGCTTTCTTT. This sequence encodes CSASRGTPAFF.

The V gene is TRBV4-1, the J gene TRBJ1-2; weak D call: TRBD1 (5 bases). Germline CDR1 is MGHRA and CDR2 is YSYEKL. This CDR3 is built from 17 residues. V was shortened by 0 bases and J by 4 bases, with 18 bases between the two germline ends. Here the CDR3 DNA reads TGCGCCAGCAGCCAAGACAGGGCGGGGTCGTCGGGCTATGGCTACACCTTC. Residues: CASSQDRAGSSGYGYTF.

The CDR3 loop is CASSPGQAWAKNIQYF. The CDR3 DNA follows: TGTGCCAGCAGCCCCGGACAGGCGTGGGCCAAAAACATTCAGTACTTC. The genes are TRBV5-6 and TRBJ2-4, with 7 bases fitting TRBD1. CDR3 length equals 16 residues. Germline lookup yields CDR1 SGHDT and CDR2 YYEEEE. The ends lost 4 bases at V and 1 base at J; junction bases unmatched: 8.

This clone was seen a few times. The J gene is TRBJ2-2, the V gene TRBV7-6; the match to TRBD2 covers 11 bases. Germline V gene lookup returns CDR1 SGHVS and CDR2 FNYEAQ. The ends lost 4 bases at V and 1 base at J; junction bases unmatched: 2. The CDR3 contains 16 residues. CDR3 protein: CASSSSGRLNTGELFF. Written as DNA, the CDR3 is TGTGCCAGCAGCTCTAGCGGGAGGTTGAACACCGGGGAGCTGTTTTTT.

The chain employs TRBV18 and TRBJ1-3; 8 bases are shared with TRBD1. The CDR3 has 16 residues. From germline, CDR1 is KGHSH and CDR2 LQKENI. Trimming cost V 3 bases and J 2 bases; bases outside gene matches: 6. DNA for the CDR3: TGTGCCAGCTCACCGGGACAGGCAGGCGCTGGAAACACCATATATTTT. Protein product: CASSPGQAGAGNTIYF. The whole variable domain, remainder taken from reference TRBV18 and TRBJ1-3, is NAGVMQNPRHLVRRRGQEARLRCSPMKGHSHVYWYRQLPEEGLKFMVYLQKENIIDESGMPKERFSAEFPKEGPSILRIQQVVRGDSAAYFCASSPGQAGAGNTIYFGEGSWLTVV.

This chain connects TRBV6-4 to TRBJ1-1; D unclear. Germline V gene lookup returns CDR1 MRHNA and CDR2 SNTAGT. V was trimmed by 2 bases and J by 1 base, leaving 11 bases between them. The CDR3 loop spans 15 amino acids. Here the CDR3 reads CASSDRGAPNTEAFF. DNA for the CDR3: TGTGCCAGCAGTGACCGTGGAGCCCCGAACACTGAAGCTTTCTTT.

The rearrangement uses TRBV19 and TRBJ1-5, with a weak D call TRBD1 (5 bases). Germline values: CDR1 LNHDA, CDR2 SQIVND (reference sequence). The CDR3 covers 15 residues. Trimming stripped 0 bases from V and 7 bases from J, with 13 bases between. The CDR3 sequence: CASSIDTGPRQPQHF. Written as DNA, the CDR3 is TGTGCCAGTAGTATAGACACAGGACCTCGCCAGCCCCAGCATTTT.

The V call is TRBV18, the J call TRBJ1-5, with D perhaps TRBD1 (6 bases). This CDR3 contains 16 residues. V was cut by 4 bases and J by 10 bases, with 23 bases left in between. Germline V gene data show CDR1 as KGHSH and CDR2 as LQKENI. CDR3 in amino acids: CASSRGTGTPGSPQHF. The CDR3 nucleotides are TGTGCCAGCTCACGGGGCACCGGGACACCTGGGAGTCCCCAGCATTTT.

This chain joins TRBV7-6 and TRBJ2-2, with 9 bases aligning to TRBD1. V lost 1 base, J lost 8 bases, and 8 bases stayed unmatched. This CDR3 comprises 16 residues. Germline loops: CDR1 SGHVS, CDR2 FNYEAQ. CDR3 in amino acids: CASSLDGQGMSGELFF. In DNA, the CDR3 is TGTGCCAGCAGCTTAGACGGACAGGGGATGTCGGGGGAGCTGTTTTTT.

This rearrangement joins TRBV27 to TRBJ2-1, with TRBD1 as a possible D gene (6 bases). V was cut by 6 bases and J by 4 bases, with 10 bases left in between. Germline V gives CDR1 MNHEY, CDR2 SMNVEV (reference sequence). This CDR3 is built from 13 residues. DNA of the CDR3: TGTGCCAGCAGAGAACAGGGTTACAATGAGCAGTTCTTC. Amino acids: CASREQGYNEQFF.

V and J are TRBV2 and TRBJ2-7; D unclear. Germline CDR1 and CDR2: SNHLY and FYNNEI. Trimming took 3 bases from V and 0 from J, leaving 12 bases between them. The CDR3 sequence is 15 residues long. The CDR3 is CASSEVAISSYEQYF. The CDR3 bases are TGTGCCAGCAGTGAGGTAGCTATATCCTCCTACGAGCAGTACTTC.

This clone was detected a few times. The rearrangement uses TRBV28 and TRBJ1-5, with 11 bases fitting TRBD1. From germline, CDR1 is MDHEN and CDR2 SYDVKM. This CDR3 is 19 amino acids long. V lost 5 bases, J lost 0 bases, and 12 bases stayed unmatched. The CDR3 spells CASSTPGQGVPYSNQPQHF. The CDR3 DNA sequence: TGTGCCAGCAGTACGCCGGGACAGGGGGTCCCTTATAGCAATCAGCCCCAGCATTTT.

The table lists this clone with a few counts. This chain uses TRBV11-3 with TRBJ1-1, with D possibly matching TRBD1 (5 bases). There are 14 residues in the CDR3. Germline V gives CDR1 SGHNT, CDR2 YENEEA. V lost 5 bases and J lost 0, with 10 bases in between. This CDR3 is CASSRGSVNTEAFF. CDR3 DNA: TGTGCCAGCAGCCGGGGGAGTGTGAACACTGAAGCTTTCTTT.

CDR3 sequence (DNA): TGTGCCAGCAGTGATGGCGGGGGGGGTGTCGGCAATCAGCCCCAGCATTTT. Encoded protein: CASSDGGGGVGNQPQHF. V usage is TRBV6-1 and J usage is TRBJ1-5, with a tentative D call TRBD1 (5 bases). Germline assignment: CDR1 MNHNS and CDR2 SASEGT. Trimming left V 3 bases short and J 2 bases short, with 17 bases between. The CDR3 has 17 residues.

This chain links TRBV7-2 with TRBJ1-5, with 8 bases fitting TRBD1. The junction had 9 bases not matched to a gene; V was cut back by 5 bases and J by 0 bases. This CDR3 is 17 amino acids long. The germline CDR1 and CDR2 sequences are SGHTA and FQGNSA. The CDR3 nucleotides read TGTGCCAGCAGCCCGACGGCAGGGGGCCCTAGCAATCAGCCCCAGCATTTT. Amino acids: CASSPTAGGPSNQPQHF. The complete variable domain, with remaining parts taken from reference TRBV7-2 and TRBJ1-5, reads GAGVSQSPSNKVTEKGKDVELRCDPISGHTALYWYRQSLGQGLEFLIYFQGNSAPDKSGLPSDRFSAERTGGSVSTLTIQRTQQEDSAVYLCASSPTAGGPSNQPQHFGDGTRLSIL.

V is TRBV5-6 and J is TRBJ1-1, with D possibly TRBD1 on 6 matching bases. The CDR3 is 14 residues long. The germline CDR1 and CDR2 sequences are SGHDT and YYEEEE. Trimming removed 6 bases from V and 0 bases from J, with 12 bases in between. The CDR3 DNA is TGTGCCAGCACCTTACAGGGAATGAACACTGAAGCTTTCTTT. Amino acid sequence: CASTLQGMNTEAFF.

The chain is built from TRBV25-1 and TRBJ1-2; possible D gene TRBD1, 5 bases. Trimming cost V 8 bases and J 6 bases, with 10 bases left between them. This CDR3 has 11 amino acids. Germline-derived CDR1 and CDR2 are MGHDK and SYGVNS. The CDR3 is CASRDFNGYTF. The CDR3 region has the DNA TGTGCCAGCCGGGACTTTAATGGCTACACCTTC.

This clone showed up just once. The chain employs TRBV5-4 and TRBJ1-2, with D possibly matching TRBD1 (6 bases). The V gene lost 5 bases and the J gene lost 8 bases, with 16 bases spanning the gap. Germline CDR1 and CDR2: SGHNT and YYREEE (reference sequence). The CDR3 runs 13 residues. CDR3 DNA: TGTGCCAGCAGTTCTGACAGGACGGGGGGCTACACCTTC. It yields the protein CASSSDRTGGYTF.

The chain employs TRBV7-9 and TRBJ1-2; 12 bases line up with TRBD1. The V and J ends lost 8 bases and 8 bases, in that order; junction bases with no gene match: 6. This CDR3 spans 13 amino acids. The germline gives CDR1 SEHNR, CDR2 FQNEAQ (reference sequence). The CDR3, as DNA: TGTGCCAGCCTGGGACAGGGGGCGATCGGCTACACCTTC. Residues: CASLGQGAIGYTF. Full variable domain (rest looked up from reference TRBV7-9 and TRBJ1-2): DTGVSQNPRHKITKRGQNVTFRCDPISEHNRLYWYRQTLGQGPEFLTYFQNEAQLEKSRLLSDRFSAERPKGSFSTLEIQRTEQGDSAMYLCASLGQGAIGYTFGSGTRLTVV.

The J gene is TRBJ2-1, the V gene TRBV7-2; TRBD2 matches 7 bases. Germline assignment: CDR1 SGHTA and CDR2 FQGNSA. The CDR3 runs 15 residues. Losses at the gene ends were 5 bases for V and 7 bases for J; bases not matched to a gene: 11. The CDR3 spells CASSVEVGGPNEQFF. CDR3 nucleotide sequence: TGTGCCAGCAGCGTAGAAGTGGGAGGGCCAAATGAGCAGTTCTTC.

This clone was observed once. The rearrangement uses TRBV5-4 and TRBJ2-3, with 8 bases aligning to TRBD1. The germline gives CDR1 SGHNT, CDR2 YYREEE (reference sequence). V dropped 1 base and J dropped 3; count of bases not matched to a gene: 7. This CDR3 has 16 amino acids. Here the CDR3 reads CASSLRMQGATDTQYF. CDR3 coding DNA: TGTGCCAGCAGCTTGCGGATGCAGGGGGCAACAGATACGCAGTATTTT.

The CDR3 spells CASSMGGRGQPQHF. The CDR3 DNA reads TGTGCCAGTAGTATGGGGGGGCGGGGTCAGCCCCAGCATTTT. The chain couples TRBV19 to TRBJ1-5; a possible D gene is TRBD1 (6 bases). The V gene's germline CDR1 is LNHDA and CDR2 SQIVND (reference sequence). The CDR3 consists of 14 residues. Trimming cost V 3 bases and J 6 bases, with 12 bases left between them.

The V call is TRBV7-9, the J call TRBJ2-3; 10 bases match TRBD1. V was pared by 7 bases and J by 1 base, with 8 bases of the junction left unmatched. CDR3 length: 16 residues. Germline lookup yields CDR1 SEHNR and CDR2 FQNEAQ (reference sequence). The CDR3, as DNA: TGTGCCAGCAACCTCCCCGGGACAGGGGGCACAGATACGCAGTATTTT. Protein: CASNLPGTGGTDTQYF.

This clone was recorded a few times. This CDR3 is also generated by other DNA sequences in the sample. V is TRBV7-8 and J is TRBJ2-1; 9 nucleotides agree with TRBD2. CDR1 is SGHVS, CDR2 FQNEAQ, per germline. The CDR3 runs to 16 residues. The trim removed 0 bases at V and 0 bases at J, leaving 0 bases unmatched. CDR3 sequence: CASSLAAGGSYNEQFF. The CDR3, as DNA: TGTGCCAGCAGCTTAGCAGCGGGGGGCTCCTACAATGAGCAGTTCTTC.

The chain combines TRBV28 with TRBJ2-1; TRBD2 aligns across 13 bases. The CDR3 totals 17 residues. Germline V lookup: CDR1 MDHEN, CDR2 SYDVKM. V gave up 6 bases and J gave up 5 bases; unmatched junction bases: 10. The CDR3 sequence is CASSPTSGRRGHNEQFF. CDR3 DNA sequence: TGTGCCAGCAGCCCGACTAGCGGGAGGAGGGGGCACAATGAGCAGTTCTTC. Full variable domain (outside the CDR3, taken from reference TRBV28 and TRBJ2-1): DVKVTQSSRYLVKRTGEKVFLECVQDMDHENMFWYRQDPGLGLRLIYFSYDVKMKEKGDIPEGYSVSREKKERFSLILESASTNQTSMYLCASSPTSGRRGHNEQFFGPGTRLTVL.

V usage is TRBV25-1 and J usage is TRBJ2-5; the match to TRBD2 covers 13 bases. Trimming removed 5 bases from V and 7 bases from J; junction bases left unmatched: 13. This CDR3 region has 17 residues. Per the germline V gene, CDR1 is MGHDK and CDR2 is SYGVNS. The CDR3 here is CASSLGTSGMSQRTQYF. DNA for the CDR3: TGTGCCAGCAGTTTAGGGACTAGCGGGATGTCCCAGAGGACCCAGTACTTC.

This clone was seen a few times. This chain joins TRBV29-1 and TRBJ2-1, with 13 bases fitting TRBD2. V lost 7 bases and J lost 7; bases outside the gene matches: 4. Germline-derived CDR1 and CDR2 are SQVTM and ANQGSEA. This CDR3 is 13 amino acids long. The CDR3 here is CSAGLAGWNEQFF. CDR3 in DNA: TGCAGCGCGGGACTAGCGGGATGGAATGAGCAGTTCTTC.

The CDR3: CASKSGQRNEKLFF. The DNA for the CDR3 is TGCGCCAGCAAAAGCGGCCAGCGAAATGAAAAACTGTTTTTT. The rearrangement uses TRBV5-1 and TRBJ1-4; D remains unclear. CDR3 length equals 14 residues. Germline V gene sequence: CDR1 SGHRS, CDR2 YFSETQ. Trimming shortened V by 6 bases and J by 5 bases, and 14 bases separated the two germline ends.

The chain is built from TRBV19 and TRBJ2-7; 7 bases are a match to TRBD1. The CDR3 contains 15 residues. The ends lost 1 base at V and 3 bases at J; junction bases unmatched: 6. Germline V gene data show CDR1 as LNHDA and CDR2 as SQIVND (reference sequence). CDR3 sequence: CASSIARTGHYEQYF. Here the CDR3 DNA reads TGTGCCAGTAGTATAGCCCGGACAGGACACTACGAGCAGTACTTC.